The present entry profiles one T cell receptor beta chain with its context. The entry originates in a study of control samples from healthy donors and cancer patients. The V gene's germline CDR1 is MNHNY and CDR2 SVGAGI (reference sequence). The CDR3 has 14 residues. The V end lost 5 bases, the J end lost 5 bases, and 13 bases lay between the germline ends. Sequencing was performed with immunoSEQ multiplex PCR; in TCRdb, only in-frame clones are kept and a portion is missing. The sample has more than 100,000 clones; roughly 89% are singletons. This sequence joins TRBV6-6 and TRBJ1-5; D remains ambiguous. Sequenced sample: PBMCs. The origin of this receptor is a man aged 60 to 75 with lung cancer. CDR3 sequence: CASSQTYGDQPQHF. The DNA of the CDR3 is TGTGCCAGCAGTCAAACCTACGGTGATCAGCCCCAGCATTTT.